One TCR beta chain is described in this entry. This record comes from a study of blood T cell repertoires in COVID-19. Study-level information: Acute-phase and convalescent COVID-19 samples originated in the United States, Italy and Spain. T cells, B-cell-depleted T cells, or PBMCs supplied cDNA or gDNA.

Original processing notes: Amplification of reference gene primers provided the estimated nucleated cell counts. This table comes from immunoSEQ multiplex PCR, and its TCRdb copy is limited to in-frame clones, with some not included. That table furnishes V, J and clone size, whereas the DNA furnished D and trimming. The repertoire includes about 51,000 clones, 80% to 90% of them detected once, and over 1% sits in the top ten. CDR3 size: 22 residues. The specimen was peripheral blood. This clonotype originated in a man in his sixties with acute or convalescent COVID-19. J is TRBJ2-5 and V is TRBV21-1; TRBD2, the D gene given by the table, was not confirmed from the DNA. TRBV21-1 is deemed a pseudogene. The CDR3 spells CASSKAQKPRNREGTIQETQYF. The CDR3 nucleotides read TGTGCCAGCAGCAAAGCGCAAAAGCCCCGAAACAGGGAGGGCACAATTCAAGAGACCCAGTACTTC.